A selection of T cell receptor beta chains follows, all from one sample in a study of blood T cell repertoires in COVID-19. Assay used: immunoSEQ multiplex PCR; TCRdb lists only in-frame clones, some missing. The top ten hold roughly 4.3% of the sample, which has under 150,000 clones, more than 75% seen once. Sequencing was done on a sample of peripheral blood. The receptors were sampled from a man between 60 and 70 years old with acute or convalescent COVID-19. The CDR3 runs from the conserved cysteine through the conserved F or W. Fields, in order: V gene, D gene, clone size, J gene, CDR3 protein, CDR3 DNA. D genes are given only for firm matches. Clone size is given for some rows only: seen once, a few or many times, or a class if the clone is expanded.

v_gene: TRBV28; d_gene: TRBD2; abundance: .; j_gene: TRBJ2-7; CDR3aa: CASSPTSGTLYEQYF; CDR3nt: TGTGCCAGCAGCCCAACTAGCGGGACTTTATACGAGCAGTACTTC
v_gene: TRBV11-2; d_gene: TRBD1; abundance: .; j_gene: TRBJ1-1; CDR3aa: CASSLARTGGTEAFF; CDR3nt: TGTGCCAGCAGCTTAGCTCGAACAGGGGGCACTGAAGCTTTCTTT
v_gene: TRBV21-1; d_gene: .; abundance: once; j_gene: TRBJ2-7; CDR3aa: CASSKGLRQGTGDEQYF; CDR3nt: TGTGCCAGCAGCAAAGGCCTTAGACAGGGCACGGGAGACGAGCAGTACTTC
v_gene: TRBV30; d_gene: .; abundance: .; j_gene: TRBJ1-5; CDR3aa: CAWSVPGRNQPQHF; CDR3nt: TGTGCCTGGAGTGTACCAGGTCGCAATCAGCCCCAGCATTTT
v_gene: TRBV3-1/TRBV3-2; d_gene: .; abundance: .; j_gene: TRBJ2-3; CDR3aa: CASAQAPRGDTQYF; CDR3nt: TGTGCCAGCGCACAGGCCCCTAGGGGAGATACGCAGTATTTT
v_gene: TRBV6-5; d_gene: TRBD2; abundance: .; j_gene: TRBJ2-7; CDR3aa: CATRGGSNEQYF; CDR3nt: TGTGCCACCCGGGGGGGCTCCAACGAGCAGTACTTC
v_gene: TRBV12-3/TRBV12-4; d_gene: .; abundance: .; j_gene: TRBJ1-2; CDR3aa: CASSFSGGGYTF; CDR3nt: TGTGCCAGCAGTTTTTCCGGCGGCGGCTACACCTTC
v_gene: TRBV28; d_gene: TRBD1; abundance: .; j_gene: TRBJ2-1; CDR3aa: CASSFPLGTGNEQFF; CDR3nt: TGTGCCAGCAGTTTCCCCCTAGGGACAGGGAATGAGCAGTTCTTC
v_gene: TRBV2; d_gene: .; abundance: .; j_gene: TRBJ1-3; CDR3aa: CASSEASRGGTIYF; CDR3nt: TGTGCCAGCAGTGAAGCGAGTAGGGGCGGCACCATATATTTT
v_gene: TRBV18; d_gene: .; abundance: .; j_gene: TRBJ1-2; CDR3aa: CASSPQTGSTNGYTF; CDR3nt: TGTGCCAGCTCACCACAGACAGGCAGTACGAATGGCTACACCTTC
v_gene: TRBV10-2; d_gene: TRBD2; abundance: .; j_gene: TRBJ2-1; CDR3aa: CASSDIAGAPHEQFF; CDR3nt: TGCGCCAGCAGTGATATAGCGGGAGCCCCCCATGAGCAGTTCTTC
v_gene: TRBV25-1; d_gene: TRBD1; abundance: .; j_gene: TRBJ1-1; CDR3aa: CASRGGQEAFF; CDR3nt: TGTGCCAGCAGAGGGGGACAGGAAGCTTTCTTT
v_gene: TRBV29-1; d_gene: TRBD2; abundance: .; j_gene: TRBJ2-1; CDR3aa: CSVGGTSGKSGAYNEQFF; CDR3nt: TGCAGCGTTGGGGGGACTAGCGGGAAGAGCGGGGCCTACAATGAGCAGTTCTTC
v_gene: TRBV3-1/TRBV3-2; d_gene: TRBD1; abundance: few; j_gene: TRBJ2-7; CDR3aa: CASSQGRQGAEEQYF; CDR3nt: TGTGCCAGCAGCCAAGGGAGACAGGGGGCGGAGGAGCAGTACTTC
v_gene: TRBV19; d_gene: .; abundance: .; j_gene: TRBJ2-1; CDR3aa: CASSIGGSYSSYNEQFF; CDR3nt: TGTGCCAGTAGTATAGGCGGCTCCTATAGCTCCTACAATGAGCAGTTCTTC
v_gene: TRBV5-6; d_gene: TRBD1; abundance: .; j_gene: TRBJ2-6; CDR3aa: CASSSPGQGFANVLTF; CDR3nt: TGTGCCAGCAGCTCCCCGGGACAGGGTTTTGCCAACGTCCTGACTTTC
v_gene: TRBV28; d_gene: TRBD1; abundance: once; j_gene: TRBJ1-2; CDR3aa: CASSLSRGVVGSYTF; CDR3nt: TGTGCCAGCAGTTTAAGCAGGGGGGTAGTAGGCAGCTACACCTTC
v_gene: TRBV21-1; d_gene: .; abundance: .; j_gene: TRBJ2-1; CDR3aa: CASSKGTRSSYNEQFF; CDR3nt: TGTGCCAGCAGCAAAGGTACACGGAGCTCCTACAATGAGCAGTTCTTC
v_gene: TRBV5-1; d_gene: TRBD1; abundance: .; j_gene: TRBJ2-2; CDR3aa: CASSTGGQGGQRRLFF; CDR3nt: TGCGCCAGCAGCACGGGGGGACAGGGCGGGCAACGTCGACTGTTTTTT
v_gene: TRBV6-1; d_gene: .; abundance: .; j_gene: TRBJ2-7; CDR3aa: CASSDRGFAESSYEQYF; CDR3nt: TGTGCCAGCAGTGATCGGGGGTTTGCCGAGAGCTCCTACGAGCAGTACTTC
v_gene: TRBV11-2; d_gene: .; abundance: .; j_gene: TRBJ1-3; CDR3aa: CASSSEGNTIYF; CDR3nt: TGTGCCAGCAGCTCCGAGGGAAACACCATATATTTT
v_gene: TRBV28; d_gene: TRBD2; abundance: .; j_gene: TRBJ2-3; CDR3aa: CASSSSSSGSTDTQYF; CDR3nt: TGTGCCAGCAGTTCTTCTTCTAGCGGGAGTACAGATACGCAGTATTTT
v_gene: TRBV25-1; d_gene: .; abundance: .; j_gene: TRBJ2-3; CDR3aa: CASSEEGSTDTQYF; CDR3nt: TGTGCCAGCAGTGAGGAGGGAAGCACAGATACGCAGTATTTT
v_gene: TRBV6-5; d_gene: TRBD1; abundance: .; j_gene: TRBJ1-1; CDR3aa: CASSHRGSEAFF; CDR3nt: TGTGCCAGCAGTCACAGGGGCTCTGAAGCTTTCTTT
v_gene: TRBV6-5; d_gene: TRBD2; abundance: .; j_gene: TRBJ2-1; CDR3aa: CASSPGTSGRREQFF; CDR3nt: TGTGCCAGCAGTCCCGGGACTAGCGGGAGGAGGGAGCAGTTCTTC
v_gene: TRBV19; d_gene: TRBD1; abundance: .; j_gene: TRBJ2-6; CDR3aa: CASSVLPGQGMLSGANVLTF; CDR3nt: TGTGCCAGTAGTGTTCTCCCGGGACAGGGGATGCTAAGTGGGGCCAACGTCCTGACTTTC